This passage covers 10 T cell receptor beta chains from one sample sequenced in a study of T cell responses to AZD1222 COVID-19 vaccine. Some clones are missing from TCRdb's copy, which holds only in-frame ones; the method was immunoSEQ multiplex PCR. Of around 100,000 clones in the sample, approximately 81% were seen once. Specimen: peripheral blood, collected on day 0 of AZD1222 vaccination. The receptors were gathered from an adult in good health.

The chain joins TRBV3-1 (or the pseudogene TRBV3-2) to TRBJ2-1; TRBD2 aligns across 9 bases. Germline trimming cut 6 bases from V and 3 bases from J; bases unmatched to any gene: 9. The CDR3 runs to 16 residues. Germline assignment: CDR1 LGHDT and CDR2 YNNKEL (reference sequence). The CDR3 nucleotides are TGTGCCAGCAGTCCCTGGTCTAGCGGGGACTACAATGAGCAGTTCTTC. Its protein is CASSPWSSGDYNEQFF.

The J gene is TRBJ1-6, the V gene TRBV5-6, with no clear D. CDR3 length equals 16 residues. Trimming removed 4 bases from V and 4 bases from J, with 15 bases in between. Germline loops: CDR1 SGHDT, CDR2 YYEEEE. The CDR3 reads CASSRREAMYNSPLHF. CDR3 bases: TGTGCCAGCAGCCGAAGAGAGGCTATGTATAATTCACCCCTCCACTTT.

This clone was seen a handful of times. This chain uses TRBV3-1 (or the pseudogene TRBV3-2) with TRBJ2-2; 8 bases map to TRBD1. Germline loops: CDR1 LGHDT, CDR2 YNNKEL (reference sequence). Losses at the gene ends were 2 bases for V and 9 bases for J; bases not matched to a gene: 8. This CDR3 is built from 15 residues. The CDR3 nucleotides read TGTGCCAGCAGCCAATCGGGACAGGTCTTTCGGGAGCTGTTTTTT. Its translation: CASSQSGQVFRELFF.

The chain recombines TRBV12-5 with TRBJ2-1, with 7 positions matching TRBD1. This CDR3 is 16 amino acids long. Germline V gene lookup returns CDR1 LGHNT and CDR2 FRNRAP. The J segment lost 7 bases and the V segment lost 3 bases, leaving 12 bases of the junction unmatched. The CDR3 loop reads CASGLEGQIVVNEQFF. The CDR3 nucleotides are TGTGCTAGTGGTTTAGAGGGACAGATTGTTGTTAATGAGCAGTTCTTC.

The chain uses TRBV25-1 and TRBJ2-3; possible D gene TRBD1, 5 bases. CDR1 and CDR2 from the germline V gene are MGHDK and SYGVNS. V lost 8 bases to trimming and J lost 4 bases, with 19 bases between them. The CDR3 totals 15 residues. Written as DNA, the CDR3 is TGTGCCAGCTCCCACTGGGGCCTGGCCCCAGATACGCAGTATTTT. Its protein product is CASSHWGLAPDTQYF.

V is TRBV27 and J is TRBJ2-5, with D tentatively TRBD2 (6 bases). This CDR3 contains 15 residues. V lost 3 bases, J lost 5 bases, and 16 bases lay in between. CDR1 is MNHEY and CDR2 is SMNVEV in the germline V gene (reference sequence). CDR3 sequence (DNA): TGTGCCAGCAGTTTGACCGGGAGCTCAGGGGAGACCCAGTACTTC. Protein: CASSLTGSSGETQYF.

This chain connects TRBV6-5 to TRBJ2-4; D not resolved. Germline V gives CDR1 MNHEY, CDR2 SVGAGI. There are 11 residues in the CDR3. V lost 2 bases and J lost 10, with 6 bases in between. The chain's CDR3 is CASSYAEIQYF. In nucleotides, the CDR3 is TGTGCCAGCAGTTACGCCGAAATTCAGTACTTC.

V and J are TRBV3-1 (or the pseudogene TRBV3-2) and TRBJ2-7, with TRBD1 matching over 8 bases. Germline loops: CDR1 LGHDT, CDR2 YNNKEL (reference sequence). V trimming: 4 bases; J trimming: 4 bases; junction bases outside the gene matches: 3. The CDR3 has 13 amino acids. The CDR3 DNA reads as TGTGCCAGCAGCCGAACAGGGGGTTACGAGCAGTACTTC. This codes for CASSRTGGYEQYF.

The gene calls are TRBV3-1 (or the pseudogene TRBV3-2) and TRBJ1-2, with a tentative D call TRBD1 (5 bases). Germline V CDR1 and CDR2: LGHDT, YNNKEL (reference sequence). The V end lost 3 bases, the J end lost 7 bases, and 18 bases lay between the germline ends. The CDR3 sequence is 15 residues long. CDR3 amino acids: CASSHSTPGTLGYTF. CDR3 DNA: TGTGCCAGCAGCCATTCCACCCCCGGGACCCTTGGCTACACCTTC.

The chain employs TRBV28 and TRBJ1-3; D is ambiguous. The CDR3 runs to 17 residues. Trimming pared 2 bases from V and 0 bases from J, leaving 14 bases between. The germline CDR1 and CDR2 sequences are MDHEN and SYDVKM. The CDR3 region has the DNA TGTGCCAGCAGTTTAGATCCGGGCGGCCTCTCTGGAAACACCATATATTTT. Protein sequence: CASSLDPGGLSGNTIYF.